A selection of T cell receptor beta chains follows, all from one sample in a study of cytomegalovirus exposure and HLA in healthy donors. This table comes from immunoSEQ multiplex PCR, and its TCRdb copy is limited to in-frame clones, with some not included. The sample includes some 120,000 clones, roughly 74% seen only once; the top ten take 6% to 8%. The source material was PBMCs. Receptor source: a man between 35 and 55 years old in good health and CMV-seropositive. Both conserved end residues are part of each CDR3. D genes are given only for firm matches. The size of a clone is reported for some rows only, either as once, few or many, or as a class for expanded clones.

size,D,J,V,DNA,CDR3
few,TRBD1,TRBJ1-1,TRBV28,TGTGCCAGCAGCCTCGGGACAGTCGTACGAGCTTTCTTT,CASSLGTVVRAFF
.,TRBD1,TRBJ1-1,TRBV5-1,TGCGCCAGCAGCCCGGACAGGGGTAATATGAACACTGAAGCTTTCTTT,CASSPDRGNMNTEAFF
few,.,TRBJ2-5,TRBV30,TGTGCCTGGATAAGGGACTCCCCCGGGACCCAGTACTTC,CAWIRDSPGTQYF
.,.,TRBJ2-4,TRBV6-4,TGTGCCAGCAGTGACTCGTGCCAGATAAACATTCAGTACTTC,CASSDSCQINIQYF
.,TRBD2,TRBJ2-5,TRBV7-9,TGTGCCAGCAGAGATTGGGGTAGCGGGAGGAGAGAGACCCAGTACTTC,CASRDWGSGRRETQYF
.,.,TRBJ2-1,TRBV5-1,TGCGCCAGCAGCTTGGCGGGGGACTCCTACAATGAGCAGTTCTTC,CASSLAGDSYNEQFF
.,.,TRBJ1-2,TRBV6-5,TGTGCCAGCAGTTACTCTGGGGGCAACTATGGCTACACCTTC,CASSYSGGNYGYTF
.,.,TRBJ1-2,TRBV27,TGTGCCAGCAGTCTTTCCGGGACAAACTATGGCTACACCTTC,CASSLSGTNYGYTF
few,.,TRBJ1-5,TRBV19,TGTGCCAGTAGTATAGTGTTGAGGTACGTCGCTAATCAGCCCCAGCATTTT,CASSIVLRYVANQPQHF
few,TRBD1,TRBJ2-7,TRBV6-6,TGTGCCACTTCCACCCAGGGGGATACCTACGAGCAGTACTTC,CATSTQGDTYEQYF
.,.,TRBJ2-3,TRBV10-3,TGTGCCATCAGTGACACGGACAGCAGCACAGATACGCAGTATTTT,CAISDTDSSTDTQYF
.,.,TRBJ2-1,TRBV27,TGTGCCAGCAGTTTATCCGGTGGGCTGACAGGCTACAATGAGCAGTTCTTC,CASSLSGGLTGYNEQFF
.,.,TRBJ1-1,TRBV29-1,TGCAGCGTTGACTCCGGGACTGAAGCTTTCTTT,CSVDSGTEAFF
.,.,TRBJ2-1,TRBV5-4,TGTGCCAGCAGCAGCCGGGACTCCTACAATGAGCAGTTCTTC,CASSSRDSYNEQFF
.,TRBD1,TRBJ2-7,TRBV7-2,TGTGCCAGCAGCCCCGGACAGGGTCAATACGAGCAGTACTTC,CASSPGQGQYEQYF
few,.,TRBJ1-2,TRBV6-5,TGTGCCAGCAGTTACTCGCAGGGGAAAAACTATGGCTACACCTTC,CASSYSQGKNYGYTF